This T cell receptor (beta chain) comes out of a study of blood T cells in healthy people across ages. The use of a sample-barcoded 5' primer and a J-beta primer mix characterized a second PCR of about 7 to 12 cycles. TCRdb reanalysed the 5' RACE reads using MiXCR and keeps one entry per CDR3 protein. There are hundreds of thousands of distinct CDR3 sequences in the sample; roughly 25% occur only once, and around 3% lies in the top ten. The sample holds a few counts of this clonotype. The germline V and J ends were trimmed by 5 bases and 6 bases, with 11 bases remaining between them. CDR3 size: 12 residues. Per germline, CDR1 SQVTM and CDR2 ANQGSEA. The same sample was also studied in work on T cells of mothers and their children. That source adds: cDNA was synthesized from all extracted RNA at around 1.6 ug per reaction.

The sample comprised blood. This chain links TRBV29-1 with TRBJ2-1, with D possibly matching TRBD2 (6 bases). This sequence was found in a boy aged 10-17 years in good health. The CDR3 here is CSVRASANEQFF. The CDR3 bases are TGCAGCGTTCGGGCTAGCGCCAATGAGCAGTTCTTC.